The text below deals with one T cell receptor (beta chain). What it binds is unknown. The V gene lost 6 bases and the J gene lost 3 bases, with 17 bases spanning the gap. The CDR3 covers 15 residues. CDR1 and CDR2 (germline): MDHEN, SYDVKM. Produced via immunoSEQ multiplex PCR; TCRdb's table is partial and in-frame only. The profile shows 100,000 to 150,000 clones, about nine tenths of them singletons. The source of the sample is a study of T cell responses to AZD1222 COVID-19 vaccine. Points from the study as a whole: Only six or seven AZD1222 recipients were seropositive at baseline. White British people made up most donors, females outnumbered males, and clonal diversity was possibly underestimated. Close to half of all spike-specific TCRs reportedly target regions of the variants that are unmutated.

The origin of this receptor is an adult in good health. The J gene is TRBJ1-2, the V gene TRBV28, with a weak D call TRBD1 (5 bases). This specimen was peripheral blood, taken on day 0 of AZD1222 vaccination. The DNA of the CDR3 is TGTGCCAGCAGCCTCGGGACCCGGCGGGACTATGGCTACACCTTC. As protein: CASSLGTRRDYGYTF.